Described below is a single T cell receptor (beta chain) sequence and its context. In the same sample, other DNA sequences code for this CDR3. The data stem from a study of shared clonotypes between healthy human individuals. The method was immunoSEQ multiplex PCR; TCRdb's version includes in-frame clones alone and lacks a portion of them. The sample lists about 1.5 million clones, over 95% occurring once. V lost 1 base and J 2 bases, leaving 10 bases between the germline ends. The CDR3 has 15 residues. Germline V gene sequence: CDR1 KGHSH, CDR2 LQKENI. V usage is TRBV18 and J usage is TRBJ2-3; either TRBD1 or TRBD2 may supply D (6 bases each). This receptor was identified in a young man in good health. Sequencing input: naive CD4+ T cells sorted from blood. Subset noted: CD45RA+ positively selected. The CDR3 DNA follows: TGTGCCAGCTCACCACTGGGGGGCTCCACAGATACGCAGTATTTT. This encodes CASSPLGGSTDTQYF.